The 8 T cell receptor beta chains given below trace back to one sample, sequenced in a study of T cell responses to AZD1222 COVID-19 vaccine. The data were produced by immunoSEQ multiplex PCR, yet TCRdb's version contains in-frame clones alone and is incomplete. Among 250,000 to 300,000 clones listed, 85% to 95% were seen once. The specimen comprised peripheral blood, sampled 28 days after the second AZD1222 dose. Source of these receptors: an adult who received the AZD1222 COVID-19 vaccine.

The rearrangement uses TRBV11-2 and TRBJ1-1; 7 bases are a match to TRBD1. The CDR3 length is 14 residues. Germline CDR1 reads SGHAT; CDR2 reads FQNNGV. Trimming at V came to 5 bases and at J to 3 bases, leaving 6 bases not matched to a gene. CDR3 sequence reads: CASSKGARDTEAFF. In nucleotides, the CDR3 is TGTGCCAGCAGCAAGGGGGCGCGGGACACTGAAGCTTTCTTT. Together with reference TRBV11-2 and TRBJ1-1, the CDR3 gives the full variable domain: EAGVAQSPRYKIIEKRQSVAFWCNPISGHATLYWYQQILGQGPKLLIQFQNNGVVDDSQLPKDRFSAERLKGVDSTLKIQPAKLEDSAVYLCASSKGARDTEAFFGQGTRLTVV.

The J gene is TRBJ1-5, the V gene TRBV2; no reliable D call. The CDR3 contains 14 residues. Germline V gene data show CDR1 as SNHLY and CDR2 as FYNNEI. V was cut by 3 bases and J by 5 bases, with 11 bases left in between. The CDR3 bases are TGTGCCAGCAGTGATCGTAACAGATATCAGCCCCAGCATTTT. This codes for CASSDRNRYQPQHF.

The chain combines TRBV28 with TRBJ2-6; D ambiguous. Germline CDR1 reads MDHEN; CDR2 reads SYDVKM. Trimming removed 1 base from V and 0 bases from J, with 7 bases in between. The CDR3 has 16 amino acids. In DNA form, the CDR3 reads TGTGCCAGCAGTTTATATAGGACCTCTGGGGCCAACGTCCTGACTTTC. Translated: CASSLYRTSGANVLTF.

The chain couples TRBV29-1 to TRBJ2-1; 8 bases align to TRBD2. CDR1 and CDR2 from the germline V gene are SQVTM and ANQGSEA. The CDR3 totals 14 residues. J gave up 7 bases and V 3 bases, and 8 bases lay outside the gene matches. The CDR3 region has the DNA TGCAGCGTTGATAAGGCGGGGGGCTGGAATGAGCAGTTCTTC. Amino acid sequence: CSVDKAGGWNEQFF.

The chain recombines TRBV7-9 with TRBJ2-2, with 9 bases fitting TRBD2. The CDR3 contains 16 residues. The germline V gene has CDR1 SEHNR and CDR2 FQNEAQ (reference sequence). V lost 5 bases, J lost 4 bases, and 8 bases stayed unmatched. The CDR3 DNA is TGTGCCAGCAGCCCAGGTATGCGGGGGGGCACCGGGGAGCTGTTTTTT. As protein: CASSPGMRGGTGELFF.

The chain carries TRBV29-1 and TRBJ1-2, with D maybe TRBD1 (6 bases). Trimming took 4 bases from V and 4 from J, leaving 16 bases between them. The CDR3 is made up of 14 amino acids. The germline V gene encodes CDR1 SQVTM and CDR2 ANQGSEA. CDR3 DNA: TGCAGCGTTGCGGGACATGCCTCTACCTATGGCTACACCTTC. Translation gives CSVAGHASTYGYTF.

The chain uses TRBV19 and TRBJ1-1; weak D call: TRBD1 (5 bases). The CDR3 has 16 residues. The V gene's germline CDR1 is LNHDA and CDR2 SQIVND (reference sequence). V gave up 6 bases and J gave up 5 bases, with 22 bases separating them. The CDR3 protein is CASRSIWKAGQTEAFF. The CDR3 region has the DNA TGTGCCAGTAGATCGATCTGGAAGGCAGGGCAAACTGAAGCTTTCTTT.

The chain carries TRBV10-3 and TRBJ1-6; TRBD1 is a possible D gene (6 bases). V was trimmed by 0 bases and J by 8 bases, leaving 11 bases between them. The CDR3 has 15 amino acids. Germline V gene sequence: CDR1 ENHRY, CDR2 SYGVKD. The CDR3 DNA sequence: TGTGCCATCAGTGAGTCGGGGGGCAGAGATTCACCCCTCCACTTT. Translation gives CAISESGGRDSPLHF.